The next 24 T cell receptor beta chains were all read from a single sample in a study of blood T cell repertoires in COVID-19 (TCRdb year 2020). Library preparation used the immunoSEQ multiplex PCR assay. Here the immuneACCESS table is served through TCRdb, limited to in-frame sequences with V and J called. Missing clones are a known gap in these copies; in checked studies unresolved V genes cover under half, and the rest lacks a known reason. The sample table shows roughly 320,000 clones, and 70% to 90% are seen once. The ten largest clones represent approximately 6.5% of the sample. Sequencing used peripheral blood. Source of these receptors: a woman aged 50 to 60 with COVID-19, enrolled during active disease.

The V and J genes are TRBV18 and TRBJ1-5, with D unresolved. The V and J ends lost 5 bases and 5 bases respectively, with 10 bases between them. The germline V gene has CDR1 KGHSH and CDR2 LQKENI. This CDR3 has 13 residues. The CDR3 region is CASSSGADQPQHF. CDR3 nucleotide sequence: TGTGCCAGCTCATCGGGAGCCGATCAGCCCCAGCATTTT.

This clone was counted only a few times. CDR3 nucleotide sequence: TGTGCCAGCTCACCGACAGGGGTTAGGGTCTACAATGAGCAGTTCTTC. This gives the protein CASSPTGVRVYNEQFF. This chain joins TRBV18 and TRBJ2-1; 8 bases agree with TRBD1. In germline, CDR1 is KGHSH, CDR2 LQKENI. Germline trimming cut 3 bases from V and 3 bases from J; bases unmatched to any gene: 7. This CDR3 comprises 16 residues.

The chain recombines TRBV7-8 with TRBJ2-7; 9 nucleotides align to TRBD2. V trimming: 4 bases; J trimming: 3 bases; junction bases outside the gene matches: 16. The CDR3 is 18 amino acids. Germline lookup yields CDR1 SGHVS and CDR2 FQNEAQ. The CDR3 reads CASSSSRTGAGGGYEQYF. CDR3 coding DNA: TGTGCCAGCAGCTCCTCCCGAACAGGGGCGGGAGGGGGCTACGAGCAGTACTTC.

In this sample, this clone turned up once. V gene TRBV3-1 (or the pseudogene TRBV3-2) combines with J gene TRBJ2-1, with TRBD1 as a possible D gene (6 bases). Trimming took off 6 bases at V and 6 bases at J, with 12 bases between the two ends. Germline CDR1 reads LGHDT; CDR2 reads YNNKEL (reference sequence). This CDR3 comprises 13 residues. The CDR3 region is CASRKLGGNEQFF. DNA for the CDR3: TGTGCCAGCAGGAAACTAGGGGGCAATGAGCAGTTCTTC.

The chain recombines TRBV6-5 with TRBJ1-6; no clear D gene. In germline, CDR1 is MNHEY, CDR2 SVGAGI. V lost 2 bases and J lost 10, with 12 bases in between. The CDR3 is 14 residues long. The CDR3 spells CASSYHDPGSPLHF. CDR3 nucleotide sequence: TGTGCCAGCAGTTACCATGACCCAGGATCACCCCTCCACTTT.

This chain joins TRBV7-2 and TRBJ2-1, with 8 positions matching TRBD2. CDR3 length: 18 residues. Trimming took 5 bases from V and 7 from J; bases not matched to a gene: 19. Germline V lookup: CDR1 SGHTA, CDR2 FQGNSA. The CDR3 is CASSLRGTSYIGENEQFF. CDR3 bases: TGTGCCAGCAGCCTTCGCGGGACTAGTTATATCGGTGAGAATGAGCAGTTCTTC. The full variable domain, rest sourced from reference TRBV7-2 and TRBJ2-1, is GAGVSQSPSNKVTEKGKDVELRCDPISGHTALYWYRQSLGQGLEFLIYFQGNSAPDKSGLPSDRFSAERTGGSVSTLTIQRTQQEDSAVYLCASSLRGTSYIGENEQFFGPGTRLTVL.

The chain has TRBV4-1 and TRBJ1-6; 12 nucleotides line up with TRBD1. The CDR3 is 18 residues long. The junction had 10 bases not matched to a gene; V was cut back by 3 bases and J by 7 bases. Germline CDR1 MGHRA, CDR2 YSYEKL. The CDR3: CASSQRGQGAQWNSPLHF. CDR3 coding DNA: TGCGCCAGCAGCCAGAGGGGACAGGGGGCGCAATGGAATTCACCCCTCCACTTT.

J is TRBJ1-1 and V is TRBV19, with 10 bases fitting TRBD1. The germline gives CDR1 LNHDA, CDR2 SQIVND (reference sequence). CDR3 length: 14 amino acids. V trimming: 4 bases; J trimming: 4 bases; junction bases outside the gene matches: 3. CDR3 coding DNA: TGTGCCAGTAGTAGCAGACAGGGGGCCACTGAAGCTTTCTTT. Translating it yields CASSSRQGATEAFF.

The chain carries TRBV7-2 and TRBJ2-1; 10 bases align to TRBD2. V dropped 5 bases and J dropped 6; count of bases not matched to a gene: 7. Germline loops: CDR1 SGHTA, CDR2 FQGNSA. This CDR3 is 15 amino acids long. The CDR3 nucleotides read TGTGCCAGCAGCGCGCTAGCGGGAGCCCCCAATGAGCAGTTCTTC. This codes for CASSALAGAPNEQFF. Based on the CDR3 plus reference TRBV7-2 and TRBJ2-1, the full variable domain is GAGVSQSPSNKVTEKGKDVELRCDPISGHTALYWYRQSLGQGLEFLIYFQGNSAPDKSGLPSDRFSAERTGGSVSTLTIQRTQQEDSAVYLCASSALAGAPNEQFFGPGTRLTVL.

The table lists this clone with many counts. V usage is TRBV27 and J usage is TRBJ1-4; 8 positions agree with TRBD1. The J segment lost 11 bases and the V segment lost 6 bases, leaving 14 bases of the junction unmatched. Germline V lookup: CDR1 MNHEY, CDR2 SMNVEV (reference sequence). The CDR3 runs 15 residues. CDR3 protein: CASSPERQGMRKLFF. As DNA, the CDR3 is TGTGCCAGCAGCCCAGAAAGACAGGGGATGAGGAAACTGTTTTTT.

This sequence joins TRBV7-2 and TRBJ2-5, with 10 bases fitting TRBD2. Germline CDR1 reads SGHTA; CDR2 reads FQGNSA. The CDR3 covers 15 residues. J gave up 2 bases and V 4 bases, and 4 bases lay outside the gene matches. In DNA form, the CDR3 reads TGTGCCAGCAGCTCAAGCGGGAGGGAACAAGAGACCCAGTACTTC. It translates to CASSSSGREQETQYF.

This clone was counted a few times. The gene calls are TRBV2 and TRBJ2-2; maybe TRBD2 (5 bases). The CDR3 is 13 residues long. From germline, CDR1 is SNHLY and CDR2 FYNNEI. The V gene lost 9 bases and the J gene lost 5 bases, with 13 bases spanning the gap. CDR3 sequence reads: CASLERRTGELFF. In nucleotides, the CDR3 is TGTGCCAGTCTGGAGAGGAGGACCGGGGAGCTGTTTTTT.

The rearrangement joins TRBV6-4 to TRBJ2-3; weak D call: TRBD2 (5 bases). V lost 2 bases to trimming and J lost 2 bases, with 8 bases between them. Germline V CDR1 and CDR2: MRHNA, SNTAGT. There are 14 residues in the CDR3. The CDR3 region is CASSDGGLTDTQYF. The DNA for the CDR3 is TGTGCCAGCAGTGACGGCGGACTCACAGATACGCAGTATTTT.

The chain employs TRBV3-1 (or the pseudogene TRBV3-2) and TRBJ1-1; D perhaps matches TRBD1 (5 bases). The germline V gene encodes CDR1 LGHDT and CDR2 YNNKEL (reference sequence). V dropped 0 bases and J dropped 5 bases, with 10 bases sitting between them. The CDR3 extends over 14 amino acids. The CDR3 spells CASSQDGGWTEAFF. DNA for the CDR3: TGTGCCAGCAGCCAAGACGGGGGTTGGACTGAAGCTTTCTTT.

The chain carries TRBV5-4 and TRBJ2-1; 7 positions agree with TRBD1. The V and J ends lost 4 bases and 1 base, in that order; junction bases with no gene match: 5. Germline assignment: CDR1 SGHNT and CDR2 YYREEE (reference sequence). The CDR3 has 15 amino acids. CDR3 residues: CASSRDSNSYNEQFF. DNA of the CDR3: TGTGCCAGCAGCCGGGACAGCAATTCCTACAATGAGCAGTTCTTC.

The chain recombines TRBV14 with TRBJ1-1, with D maybe TRBD1 (6 bases). The V and J ends lost 0 bases and 9 bases respectively, with 14 bases between them. Germline V CDR1 and CDR2: SGHDN, FVKESK. CDR3 length: 14 residues. The CDR3 spells CASSQEAGAFKAFF. CDR3 DNA sequence: TGTGCCAGCAGCCAAGAAGCGGGGGCGTTTAAAGCTTTCTTT.

With respect to this clone: Other DNA variants within this sample encode the same CDR3. The chain carries TRBV11-1 and TRBJ1-1, with 9 bases that match TRBD1. CDR3 size: 15 residues. Germline loops: CDR1 SGHAT, CDR2 FQDESV (reference sequence). The V gene end was trimmed by 1 base and the J gene end by 1 base; junction bases not matched to a gene: 1. The CDR3 DNA reads TGTGCCAGCAGCTTAGACAGGGGGCCGAACACTGAAGCTTTCTTT. Encoded protein: CASSLDRGPNTEAFF.

The chain links TRBV18 to TRBJ1-1; TRBD1 might be the D (6 bases). From germline, CDR1 is KGHSH and CDR2 LQKENI. Trimming took 5 bases from V and 4 from J, leaving 11 bases between them. This CDR3 contains 13 residues. CDR3 nucleotides: TGTGCCAGCTCATCCGGGACACTCACTGAAGCTTTCTTT. As protein: CASSSGTLTEAFF.

The sample holds one count of this clone. The chain has TRBV9 and TRBJ2-3, with 9 bases that match TRBD2. Germline V gene data show CDR1 as SGDLS and CDR2 as YYNGEE. J gave up 2 bases and V 0 bases, and 1 base lay outside the gene matches. The CDR3 extends over 15 amino acids. The CDR3 protein is CASSVGLADTDTQYF. CDR3 DNA sequence: TGTGCCAGCAGCGTAGGACTAGCGGACACAGATACGCAGTATTTT. The full variable domain, its missing parts supplied by reference TRBV9 and TRBJ2-3, is DSGVTQTPKHLITATGQRVTLRCSPRSGDLSVYWYQQSLDQGLQFLIQYYNGEERAKGNILERFSAQQFPDLHSELNLSSLELGDSALYFCASSVGLADTDTQYFGPGTRLTVL.

The chain employs TRBV11-2 and TRBJ2-5; TRBD1 is a possible D gene (5 bases). The CDR3 covers 14 residues. V lost 3 bases and J 5 bases, leaving 13 bases between the germline ends. CDR1 and CDR2 (germline): SGHAT, FQNNGV. The CDR3 spells CASSLYGAVETQYF. For the CDR3, the DNA is TGTGCCAGCAGCTTGTATGGGGCCGTGGAGACCCAGTACTTC.

The V call is TRBV13, the J call TRBJ2-5, with TRBD1 matching 7 bases. The CDR3 has 14 amino acids. The germline gives CDR1 PRHDT, CDR2 FYEKMQ (reference sequence). V was clipped by 4 bases and J by 3 bases; unmatched bases: 5. CDR3 in DNA: TGTGCCAGCAGCTCGAGGGGGCTAAAAGAGACCCAGTACTTC. Its protein is CASSSRGLKETQYF.

The rearrangement uses TRBV18 and TRBJ1-1; D is undetermined. This CDR3 has 13 residues. V lost 8 bases to trimming and J lost 0 bases, with 10 bases between them. Per the germline V gene, CDR1 is KGHSH and CDR2 is LQKENI. Here the CDR3 reads CASRAGMNTEAFF. In DNA form, the CDR3 reads TGTGCCAGCAGGGCGGGTATGAACACTGAAGCTTTCTTT.

V usage is TRBV11-2 and J usage is TRBJ1-4; the D is unclear. V lost 4 bases to trimming and J lost 0 bases, with 9 bases between them. Germline CDR1 is SGHAT and CDR2 is FQNNGV. The CDR3 loop spans 15 amino acids. The CDR3 reads CASSSRYATNEKLFF. The CDR3 DNA is TGTGCCAGCAGCTCCCGTTATGCAACTAATGAAAAACTGTTTTTT.

The rearrangement uses TRBV4-3 and TRBJ1-5; D unclear. CDR1 and CDR2 (germline): LGHNA, YSLEER. V was shortened by 0 bases and J by 7 bases, with 10 bases between the two germline ends. CDR3 length equals 14 residues. The CDR3 DNA reads TGCGCCAGCAGCCAAGATACGGTGCGACAGCCCCAGCATTTT. This translates into CASSQDTVRQPQHF.